This TCR beta chain was sequenced for a study of glioma-infiltrating T cells after dendritic cell vaccination. Turning to the study itself: Patients received autologous tumor lysate-pulsed dendritic cell vaccination between about 2003 and 2012.

Losses at the gene ends were 4 bases for V and 1 base for J; bases not matched to a gene: 6. The CDR3 is 16 amino acids. Libraries were prepared by immunoSEQ multiplex PCR; TCRdb keeps only in-frame clonotypes and omits some of them. The data hold tens of thousands of clones, with approximately 81% observed a single time. Sample time point: after dendritic cell vaccination, including at tumor progression/relapse. The sequence derives from a human donor with glioblastoma. The chain is built from TRBV5-3 and TRBJ1-5; 9 bases align to TRBD1. TRBV5-3 is classed as an ORF, of uncertain function. This sample comprised blood, obtained after dendritic cell vaccination. The CDR3 reads CARSPRQGVSNQPQHF. In DNA, the CDR3 is TGTGCCAGAAGCCCAAGACAGGGGGTAAGCAATCAGCCCCAGCATTTT.